The 5 T cell receptor beta chains given below trace back to one sample, sequenced in a study of beta chain features in type 1 diabetes. Expressed TCRB transcripts were sequenced because the isolated RNA had all been reverse transcribed beforehand. Only in-frame clones appear in the TCRdb table, and some are missing; sequencing was by immunoSEQ multiplex PCR. Of about 140,000 clones in the sample, about 7% were seen once. Sequencing was carried out using central memory CD4+ T cells from blood. All receptors come from a woman aged 30 to 39 in good health.

This clone turned up a few times. The gene calls are TRBV6-1 and TRBJ1-2; 7 bases line up with TRBD1. Germline V lookup: CDR1 MNHNS, CDR2 SASEGT. This CDR3 region has 14 residues. After removal of 8 bases from V and 4 bases from J, the junction contained 10 bases not matched to a gene. CDR3 amino acids: CASGRQGFGYGYTF. The CDR3 bases are TGTGCCAGCGGTAGACAGGGATTTGGCTATGGCTACACCTTC.

The J gene is TRBJ2-1, the V gene TRBV18; 7 bases agree with TRBD2. CDR1 KGHSH and CDR2 LQKENI come from the germline V gene. The CDR3 is made up of 17 amino acids. V trimming: 3 bases; J trimming: 5 bases; junction bases outside the gene matches: 13. The CDR3 region has the DNA TGTGCCAGCTCACCTTTACCCCCTAGCGGTCCGAACAATGAGCAGTTCTTC. This gives the protein CASSPLPPSGPNNEQFF.

Many counts were recorded for this clone. The chain carries TRBV29-1 and TRBJ2-5, with D possibly matching TRBD1 (6 bases). The germline V gene has CDR1 SQVTM and CDR2 ANQGSEA. Between the trimmed V and J ends, which lost 4 bases and 0 bases, there was a span of 9 bases. The CDR3 is 13 residues long. CDR3 sequence: CSVGRGDQETQYF. DNA for the CDR3: TGCAGCGTTGGCAGGGGCGACCAAGAGACCCAGTACTTC.

The chain couples TRBV27 to TRBJ2-2; perhaps TRBD1 as D (5 bases). Germline V gene data show CDR1 as MNHEY and CDR2 as SMNVEV (reference sequence). The V and J ends lost 6 bases and 2 bases respectively, with 13 bases between them. This CDR3 is 15 amino acids long. The CDR3 loop is CASRNHQGNTGELFF. The CDR3 nucleotides are TGTGCCAGCAGAAACCACCAGGGAAACACCGGGGAGCTGTTTTTT.

This rearrangement joins TRBV5-1 to TRBJ1-3; possibly TRBD1 for D (5 bases). From germline, CDR1 is SGHRS and CDR2 YFSETQ. CDR3 length: 18 residues. Trimming shortened V by 1 base and J by 1 base, and 18 bases separated the two germline ends. Here the CDR3 reads CASSLQGRGLLSGNTIYF. CDR3 bases: TGCGCCAGCAGCTTGCAGGGAAGGGGCCTTCTTTCTGGAAACACCATATATTTT.